This passage covers 29 T cell receptor beta chains from one sample sequenced in a study of radiotherapy plus CTLA-4 blockade in lung cancer (dated by TCRdb to 2016 to 2019). To prepare the library, the immunoSEQ multiplex PCR assay was applied. Held by TCRdb, this immuneACCESS table contains in-frame sequences only and omits some clones. Under half of the omission traces to an unresolved V gene where checked; the cause of the rest is unknown. This sample comprises about 38,000 clones, about three quarters of them detected only once. The ten most abundant clones make up under 10% of the sample. The sequencing here drew on peripheral blood, taken from a patient treated with radiotherapy plus ipilimumab. The receptors stem from a human donor with non-small cell lung cancer who had stable disease on radiotherapy plus ipilimumab.

The V gene is TRBV5-6, the J gene TRBJ2-2; 8 bases align to TRBD1. The CDR3 covers 16 residues. Germline CDR1 is SGHDT and CDR2 is YYEEEE. V trimming: 1 base; J trimming: 7 bases; junction bases outside the gene matches: 9. The DNA for the CDR3 is TGTGCCAGCAGCTTGTGGGGAACAGGGGGATACGGGGAGCTGTTTTTT. This sequence encodes CASSLWGTGGYGELFF.

The chain is built from TRBV7-3 and TRBJ2-2; D might be TRBD1 (5 bases). There are 15 residues in the CDR3. V lost 3 bases to trimming and J lost 3 bases, with 11 bases between them. From germline, CDR1 is SGHTA and CDR2 FQGTGA. CDR3 protein: CASSFQGTDTGELFF. CDR3 in DNA: TGTGCCAGCAGCTTTCAGGGAACGGACACCGGGGAGCTGTTTTTT.

This rearrangement joins TRBV6-1 to TRBJ1-3; D is possibly TRBD1 (5 bases). The ends were cut back, 4 bases at V and 0 bases at J, with 7 bases in the middle. The CDR3 contains 14 residues. CDR1 and CDR2 from the germline V gene are MNHNS and SASEGT. The chain's CDR3 is CASSGGFSGNTIYF. The CDR3 bases are TGTGCCAGCAGTGGGGGCTTCTCTGGAAACACCATATATTTT.

This clone was seen a few times. The chain links TRBV10-3 to TRBJ1-3, with D possibly matching TRBD1 (5 bases). The length of the CDR3 is 15 residues. Trimming removed 6 bases from V and 0 bases from J, with 12 bases in between. From germline, CDR1 is ENHRY and CDR2 SYGVKD. The DNA for the CDR3 is TGTGCCATCAGCGAGGGACCGAGCTCTGGAAACACCATATATTTT. Amino acids: CAISEGPSSGNTIYF.

The CDR3 is CASSLAWDRENYGYTF. CDR3 in DNA: TGTGCCAGCAGCTTAGCTTGGGACAGGGAAAACTATGGCTACACCTTC. This chain uses TRBV11-2 with TRBJ1-2; 9 nucleotides align to TRBD1. Looked up from germline, CDR1 is SGHAT and CDR2 is FQNNGV. The CDR3 has 16 residues. Trimming took 1 base from V and 2 from J; bases not matched to a gene: 5.

V and J are TRBV7-2 and TRBJ2-5; no clear D. V shed 7 bases and J shed 7 bases, with 10 bases lying between them. In germline, CDR1 is SGHTA, CDR2 FQGNSA. CDR3 length equals 11 residues. Here the CDR3 DNA reads TGTGCCAGCACCTTCACGGGGACCCAGTACTTC. This translates into CASTFTGTQYF.

The sample holds a few counts of this clone. V is TRBV4-1 and J is TRBJ1-2, with D unclear. Germline loops: CDR1 MGHRA, CDR2 YSYEKL. V was pared by 4 bases and J by 2 bases, with 17 bases between. CDR3 length: 16 residues. The CDR3 spells CASSRYASGPNYGYTF. The CDR3 bases are TGCGCCAGCAGCCGATATGCTAGTGGACCCAACTATGGCTACACCTTC.

In its sample, this clone was seen once. DNA of the CDR3: TGTGCCAGCACCCGATCAGGGAAATACGAGCAGTACTTC. As protein: CASTRSGKYEQYF. The V gene is TRBV7-2, the J gene TRBJ2-7; TRBD1 is a possible D gene (5 bases). Trimming took 7 bases from V and 4 from J, leaving 14 bases between them. CDR1 is SGHTA, CDR2 FQGNSA, per germline. The CDR3 has 13 amino acids.

V gene TRBV5-1 combines with J gene TRBJ1-6, with D possibly matching TRBD1 (5 bases). The CDR3 runs 17 residues. The V gene lost 0 bases and the J gene lost 5 bases, with 15 bases spanning the gap. Per germline, CDR1 SGHRS and CDR2 YFSETQ. The CDR3 protein is CASSLDIQASNNSPLHF. CDR3 DNA: TGCGCCAGCAGCTTGGACATACAGGCCTCTAATAATTCACCCCTCCACTTT.

CDR3 sequence: CASSQTSDGIYEQYV. The CDR3 nucleotides read TGCGCCAGCAGCCAAACTAGCGACGGGATCTACGAGCAGTACGTC. V and J are TRBV4-1 and TRBJ2-7; TRBD2 aligns across 7 bases. This CDR3 spans 15 amino acids. V shed 2 bases and J 3 bases; nucleotides not matched to a gene: 7. Germline lookup yields CDR1 MGHRA and CDR2 YSYEKL.

The chain couples TRBV7-9 to TRBJ1-5; TRBD1 is a possible D gene (6 bases). V was trimmed by 5 bases and J by 0 bases, leaving 11 bases between them. CDR1 SEHNR and CDR2 FQNEAQ come from the germline V gene (reference sequence). This CDR3 has 15 amino acids. Here the CDR3 DNA reads TGTGCCAGCAGCCCGACAGGCTATAGCAATCAGCCCCAGCATTTT. It codes for CASSPTGYSNQPQHF. The full variable domain, rest sourced from reference TRBV7-9 and TRBJ1-5, is DTGVSQNPRHKITKRGQNVTFRCDPISEHNRLYWYRQTLGQGPEFLTYFQNEAQLEKSRLLSDRFSAERPKGSFSTLEIQRTEQGDSAMYLCASSPTGYSNQPQHFGDGTRLSIL.

This clone appeared a single time. CDR3 bases: TGTGCCAGCAGCTTAGAGGGTCCTTTGAACACCGGGGAGCTGTTTTTT. Its translation: CASSLEGPLNTGELFF. The chain links TRBV11-2 to TRBJ2-2; D gene uncertain. The CDR3 is 16 residues long. In germline, CDR1 is SGHAT, CDR2 FQNNGV. Trimming shortened V by 0 bases and J by 1 base, and 9 bases separated the two germline ends.

This chain uses TRBV9 with TRBJ1-1; D is unresolved. The CDR3 is 13 residues long. The germline V and J ends were trimmed by 0 bases and 1 base, with 4 bases remaining between them. Germline-derived CDR1 and CDR2 are SGDLS and YYNGEE. CDR3 DNA sequence: TGTGCCAGCAGCGTAGGATCGAACACTGAAGCTTTCTTT. This sequence encodes CASSVGSNTEAFF.

The CDR3 here is CASRQLAGGPDEQFF. In nucleotides, the CDR3 is TGCGCCAGCAGACAACTAGCGGGGGGGCCCGATGAGCAGTTCTTC. This chain connects TRBV5-1 to TRBJ2-1; TRBD2 agrees at 13 bases. Per germline, CDR1 SGHRS and CDR2 YFSETQ. The CDR3 loop spans 15 amino acids. The junction had 7 bases not matched to a gene; V was cut back by 5 bases and J by 8 bases.

This chain joins TRBV5-1 and TRBJ1-2, with a tentative D call TRBD1 (6 bases). The CDR3 spans 15 residues. Germline V lookup: CDR1 SGHRS, CDR2 YFSETQ. V dropped 0 bases and J dropped 5 bases, with 14 bases sitting between them. CDR3 DNA sequence: TGCGCCAGCAGCTTGGGGAGACAGGAGCTATATGGCTACACCTTC. Translated: CASSLGRQELYGYTF.

J is TRBJ1-1 and V is TRBV6-1, with D possibly being TRBD1 (6 bases). This CDR3 is built from 15 residues. CDR1 is MNHNS and CDR2 is SASEGT in the germline V gene. The V end lost 7 bases, the J end lost 1 base, and 16 bases lay between the germline ends. The CDR3 DNA reads as TGTGCCAGCAATCCCACAGGGAAGCGGAACACTGAAGCTTTCTTT. Protein product: CASNPTGKRNTEAFF.

This clone was counted a single time. The J gene is TRBJ2-1, the V gene TRBV5-8; D not resolved. This CDR3 comprises 15 residues. In germline, CDR1 is SGHTS, CDR2 YDEGEE. V was clipped by 4 bases and J by 4 bases, with 15 bases between them. DNA for the CDR3: TGTGCCAGCAGCCTCCTTCGGAGCTCTTACAATGAGCAGTTCTTC. Its protein product is CASSLLRSSYNEQFF. Drawing the rest from reference TRBV5-8 and TRBJ2-1, the complete variable domain is EAGVTQSPTHLIKTRGQQATLRCSPISGHTSVYWYQQALGLGLQFLLWYDEGEERNRGNFPPRFSGRQFPNYSSELNVNALELEDSALYLCASSLLRSSYNEQFFGPGTRLTVL.

The genes are TRBV5-8 and TRBJ1-5; D remains unclear. The CDR3 extends over 12 amino acids. V was clipped by 4 bases and J by 6 bases, with 8 bases between them. Germline V gives CDR1 SGHTS, CDR2 YDEGEE. CDR3 amino acids: CASSRAGQPQHF. In DNA form, the CDR3 reads TGTGCCAGCAGCAGGGCCGGTCAGCCCCAGCATTTT.

The chain uses TRBV5-1 and TRBJ1-6; D uncertain. Trimming removed 0 bases at V and 13 bases at J, with 14 bases between. This CDR3 is built from 14 residues. Germline-derived CDR1 and CDR2 are SGHRS and YFSETQ. CDR3 nucleotide sequence: TGCGCCAGCAGCTTGGGAGTCGCAGGTAATCCCCTCCACTTT. Translation: CASSLGVAGNPLHF.

Here the CDR3 DNA reads TGTGCCAGCAGCCCCAGGCGGTCCCAAGAGACCCAGTACTTC. This codes for CASSPRRSQETQYF. J is TRBJ2-5 and V is TRBV7-8, with D uncertain. Deletions cut 5 bases from V and 1 base from J, with 11 bases between. There are 14 residues in the CDR3. CDR1 and CDR2 from the germline V gene are SGHVS and FQNEAQ.

In its sample, this clone is medium-sized (0.01 to 0.1%). CDR3 in amino acids: CASSLQGHLGNTIYF. In nucleotides, the CDR3 is TGTGCCAGCAGCTTGCAAGGCCACCTTGGAAACACCATATATTTT. The chain has TRBV5-8 and TRBJ1-3; D not resolved. Germline V gene lookup returns CDR1 SGHTS and CDR2 YDEGEE. This CDR3 is 15 amino acids long. The V gene lost 1 base and the J gene lost 3 bases, with 11 bases spanning the gap.

This chain connects TRBV6-5 to TRBJ2-5; TRBD2 is a possible D gene (7 bases). This CDR3 has 16 residues. Germline lookup yields CDR1 MNHEY and CDR2 SVGAGI. Trimming removed 8 bases from V and 2 bases from J, with 21 bases in between. The CDR3 is CASGSLLGGAQETQYF. The DNA for the CDR3 is TGTGCCAGCGGTTCTTTATTGGGGGGGGCACAAGAGACCCAGTACTTC.

As to this clone: One junction end does not reproduce the germline sequence, and a read error may be involved. The rearrangement uses TRBV5-4 and TRBJ1-2, with D uncertain. This CDR3 spans 16 amino acids. Germline CDR1 SGHNT, CDR2 YYREEE (reference sequence). This CDR3 reads CASWDVIPGKTYGCTF. In nucleotides, the CDR3 is TGTGCCAGCTGGGATGTCATACCAGGAAAGACCTATGGCTGCACCTTC.

The chain employs TRBV5-5 and TRBJ1-1; TRBD1 matches 7 bases. The length of the CDR3 is 14 residues. Germline lookup yields CDR1 SGHKS and CDR2 YYEKEE (reference sequence). With V trimmed by 4 bases and J by 2 bases, 5 bases remained unmatched. The CDR3 loop reads CASSSRDSNTEAFF. The CDR3 region has the DNA TGTGCCAGCAGCAGTAGGGACAGTAACACTGAAGCTTTCTTT.

The rearrangement uses TRBV7-2 and TRBJ1-3; weak D call: TRBD1 (5 bases). The CDR3 totals 15 residues. Germline assignment: CDR1 SGHTA and CDR2 FQGNSA. Deletions cut 4 bases from V and 1 base from J, with 11 bases between. CDR3 sequence (DNA): TGTGCCAGCAGCTCCCTGGGGCCATCTGGAAACACCATATATTTT. Its protein product is CASSSLGPSGNTIYF.

V and J are TRBV28 and TRBJ1-1; unclear D gene. Trimming pared 1 base from V and 10 bases from J, leaving 7 bases between. There are 11 residues in the CDR3. Germline CDR1 and CDR2: MDHEN and SYDVKM. The CDR3 protein is CASSLLGAAFF. CDR3 sequence (DNA): TGTGCCAGCAGTTTATTAGGTGCAGCTTTCTTT.

By sample share, this clone is large (0.1 to 1%). The chain is built from TRBV7-2 and TRBJ2-3; D gene ambiguous. Per germline, CDR1 SGHTA and CDR2 FQGNSA. Trimming took off 1 base at V and 2 bases at J, with 10 bases between the two ends. There are 15 residues in the CDR3. The CDR3 protein is CASSLGPYTTDTQYF. Written as DNA, the CDR3 is TGTGCCAGCAGCTTAGGTCCCTACACCACAGATACGCAGTATTTT. Full variable domain (missing parts from reference TRBV7-2 and TRBJ2-3): GAGVSQSPSNKVTEKGKDVELRCDPISGHTALYWYRQSLGQGLEFLIYFQGNSAPDKSGLPSDRFSAERTGGSVSTLTIQRTQQEDSAVYLCASSLGPYTTDTQYFGPGTRLTVL.

By frequency in the sample, this clone is medium-sized (0.01 to 0.1%). The chain is built from TRBV6-4 and TRBJ1-1; a possible D gene is TRBD1 (5 bases). CDR3 length: 15 residues. The V gene's germline CDR1 is MRHNA and CDR2 SNTAGT. Trimming took 4 bases from V and 5 from J, leaving 17 bases between them. Here the CDR3 DNA reads TGTGCCAGCAGTGTAGGGGAAGGGATCGGGACTGAAGCTTTCTTT. Encoded protein: CASSVGEGIGTEAFF.

J is TRBJ2-7 and V is TRBV30; TRBD1 is a possible D gene (6 bases). Germline V CDR1 and CDR2: GTSNPN, SVGIG (reference sequence). V was shortened by 0 bases and J by 6 bases, with 12 bases between the two germline ends. The CDR3 consists of 13 residues. CDR3 DNA: TGTGCCTGGAGTGTACAGGGCTTGCGCGAGCAGTACTTC. Translation gives CAWSVQGLREQYF.